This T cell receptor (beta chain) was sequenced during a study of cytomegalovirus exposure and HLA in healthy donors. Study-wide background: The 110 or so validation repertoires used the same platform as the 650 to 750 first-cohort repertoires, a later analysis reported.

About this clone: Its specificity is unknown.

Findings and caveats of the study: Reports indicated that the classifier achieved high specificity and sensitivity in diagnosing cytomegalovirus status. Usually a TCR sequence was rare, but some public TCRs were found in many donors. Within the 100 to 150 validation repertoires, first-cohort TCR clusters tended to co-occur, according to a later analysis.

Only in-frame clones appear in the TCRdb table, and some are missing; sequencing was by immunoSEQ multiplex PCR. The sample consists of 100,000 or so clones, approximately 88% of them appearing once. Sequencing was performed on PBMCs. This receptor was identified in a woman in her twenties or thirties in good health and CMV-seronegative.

CDR3 region: CASSSTGTGLQFF. CDR3 DNA: TGTGCCAGCAGCTCCACCGGTACCGGGTTACAGTTCTTC. This rearrangement joins TRBV7-3 to TRBJ2-1; no firm D call. The CDR3 spans 13 residues. Germline assignment: CDR1 SGHTA and CDR2 FQGTGA. Trimming stripped 4 bases from V and 13 bases from J, with 17 bases between.